A selection of T cell receptor beta chains follows, all from one sample in a study of vaccination effects on CD4 cells after COVID-19. These TCRs' antigens remain unknown. Here immunoSEQ multiplex PCR was the method, and the copy in TCRdb shows in-frame clones only, minus some. The table has under 85,000 clones, 60% to 80% seen once. This sample comprised CD4+ T cells from PBMCs cultured with HCoV-229E spike peptides, obtained before COVID-19 vaccination. Every receptor here comes from a human donor who received a COVID-19 vaccine. Both conserved end residues are part of each CDR3. The D gene is left open where the match is weak. Expanded clones get a size class; other rows say once, few or many, or leave the size out.

V gene: TRBV6-5; clone size: -; J gene: TRBJ1-2; D gene: -; CDR3 protein: CASSYSIRGGHGYTF; CDR3 DNA: TGTGCCAGCAGTTACTCGATTCGGGGGGGGCATGGCTACACCTTC
V gene: TRBV5-1; clone size: -; J gene: TRBJ2-6; D gene: -; CDR3 protein: CASSWGSGANVLTF; CDR3 DNA: TGCGCCAGCAGTTGGGGATCTGGGGCCAACGTCCTGACTTTC
V gene: TRBV7-2; clone size: -; J gene: TRBJ1-4; D gene: -; CDR3 protein: CASSLDGRFNEKLFF; CDR3 DNA: TGTGCCAGCAGCTTAGACGGACGTTTTAATGAAAAACTGTTTTTT
V gene: TRBV7-9; clone size: -; J gene: TRBJ1-5; D gene: -; CDR3 protein: CASSTDSNQPQHF; CDR3 DNA: TGTGCCAGCAGCACGGACAGTAATCAGCCCCAGCATTTT
V gene: TRBV28; clone size: -; J gene: TRBJ2-1; D gene: TRBD1; CDR3 protein: CASSWGDRAISYNEQFF; CDR3 DNA: TGTGCCAGCAGCTGGGGGGACAGGGCCATTTCCTACAATGAGCAGTTCTTC
V gene: TRBV19; clone size: few; J gene: TRBJ1-1; D gene: -; CDR3 protein: CASSTGVRSTEAFF; CDR3 DNA: TGTGCCAGTAGTACGGGGGTGAGGAGCACTGAAGCTTTCTTT
V gene: TRBV27; clone size: -; J gene: TRBJ2-2; D gene: -; CDR3 protein: CASKGPRAKTGELFF; CDR3 DNA: TGTGCCAGCAAAGGGCCCCGGGCAAAGACCGGGGAGCTGTTTTTT
V gene: TRBV2; clone size: -; J gene: TRBJ1-2; D gene: TRBD1; CDR3 protein: CASRGDRGYYGYTF; CDR3 DNA: TGTGCCAGCAGAGGGGACAGGGGGTACTATGGCTACACCTTC
V gene: TRBV30; clone size: few; J gene: TRBJ1-6; D gene: TRBD1; CDR3 protein: CAWSGGTGKTYNSPLHF; CDR3 DNA: TGTGCCTGGAGTGGCGGGACAGGGAAGACCTATAATTCACCCCTCCACTTT
V gene: TRBV18; clone size: -; J gene: TRBJ1-1; D gene: -; CDR3 protein: CASSPGLNTEAFF; CDR3 DNA: TGTGCCAGCTCACCTGGGCTAAACACTGAAGCTTTCTTT
V gene: TRBV6-6; clone size: -; J gene: TRBJ1-2; D gene: -; CDR3 protein: CASSSNPGPAYGYTF; CDR3 DNA: TGTGCCAGCAGCAGTAATCCCGGGCCCGCCTATGGCTACACCTTC
V gene: TRBV6-6; clone size: few; J gene: TRBJ2-2; D gene: -; CDR3 protein: CASRGRGELFF; CDR3 DNA: TGTGCCAGCCGGGGCCGGGGGGAGCTGTTTTTT
V gene: TRBV24-1; clone size: -; J gene: TRBJ1-2; D gene: -; CDR3 protein: CATSDSGTLKGYGYTF; CDR3 DNA: TGTGCCACCAGTGATTCCGGGACCCTGAAGGGGTACGGCTACACCTTC
V gene: TRBV5-8; clone size: -; J gene: TRBJ2-3; D gene: -; CDR3 protein: CASNGGRTDTQYF; CDR3 DNA: TGTGCCAGCAATGGGGGGCGCACAGATACGCAGTATTTT
V gene: TRBV18; clone size: -; J gene: TRBJ1-5; D gene: TRBD1; CDR3 protein: CASSLQGAQPQHF; CDR3 DNA: TGTGCCAGCTCACTTCAGGGGGCTCAGCCCCAGCATTTT
V gene: TRBV28; clone size: -; J gene: TRBJ1-2; D gene: -; CDR3 protein: CASRAGALYGYTF; CDR3 DNA: TGTGCCAGCAGGGCAGGGGCCCTTTATGGCTACACCTTC
V gene: TRBV6-1; clone size: -; J gene: TRBJ1-4; D gene: -; CDR3 protein: CASSESGGQPNEKLFF; CDR3 DNA: TGTGCCAGCAGTGAAAGTGGGGGACAACCTAATGAAAAACTGTTTTTT
V gene: TRBV7-2; clone size: -; J gene: TRBJ1-4; D gene: -; CDR3 protein: CASSNTGEKLFF; CDR3 DNA: TGTGCCAGCAGCAACACAGGTGAAAAACTGTTTTTT
V gene: TRBV11-3; clone size: -; J gene: TRBJ2-2; D gene: TRBD2; CDR3 protein: CASSLGLASGELFF; CDR3 DNA: TGTGCCAGCAGCCTCGGACTAGCGTCCGGGGAGCTGTTTTTT
V gene: TRBV10-2; clone size: -; J gene: TRBJ1-2; D gene: -; CDR3 protein: CASGNRDRSGGYTF; CDR3 DNA: TGCGCCAGCGGGAACAGGGACCGGTCGGGGGGCTACACCTTC
V gene: TRBV25-1; clone size: -; J gene: TRBJ1-4; D gene: -; CDR3 protein: CASSDHRTTNEKLFF; CDR3 DNA: TGTGCCAGCAGTGACCATCGGACAACTAATGAAAAACTGTTTTTT
V gene: TRBV14; clone size: -; J gene: TRBJ2-2; D gene: -; CDR3 protein: CASSQDHLRIPNTGELFF; CDR3 DNA: TGTGCCAGCAGCCAAGATCACCTCAGGATACCGAACACCGGGGAGCTGTTTTTT
V gene: TRBV7-9; clone size: -; J gene: TRBJ2-5; D gene: -; CDR3 protein: CASSPVQLKQETQYF; CDR3 DNA: TGTGCCAGCAGCCCCGTTCAATTAAAGCAAGAGACCCAGTACTTC
V gene: TRBV23-1; clone size: once; J gene: TRBJ1-2; D gene: -; CDR3 protein: CASSQSPQWGYTF; CDR3 DNA: TGCGCCAGCAGTCAATCGCCCCAATGGGGCTACACCTTC
V gene: TRBV5-1; clone size: -; J gene: TRBJ1-2; D gene: -; CDR3 protein: CASSAQGIDGYTF; CDR3 DNA: TGCGCCAGCAGCGCACAGGGCATCGATGGCTACACCTTC
V gene: TRBV7-3; clone size: -; J gene: TRBJ2-3; D gene: TRBD1; CDR3 protein: CASSLTGTVVPDTQYF; CDR3 DNA: TGTGCCAGCAGCTTAACGGGGACAGTAGTTCCAGATACGCAGTATTTT
V gene: TRBV27; clone size: -; J gene: TRBJ1-1; D gene: -; CDR3 protein: CASSLLGDPEAFF; CDR3 DNA: TGTGCCAGCAGTTTACTGGGGGATCCTGAAGCTTTCTTT
V gene: TRBV4-3; clone size: -; J gene: TRBJ2-1; D gene: TRBD1; CDR3 protein: CASSQGTGFEQFF; CDR3 DNA: TGCGCCAGCAGCCAAGGGACAGGGTTTGAGCAGTTCTTC
V gene: TRBV27; clone size: -; J gene: TRBJ2-5; D gene: -; CDR3 protein: CASSPSLGRWGGETQYF; CDR3 DNA: TGTGCCAGCAGTCCCTCTCTCGGACGGTGGGGAGGCGAGACCCAGTACTTC
V gene: TRBV4-1; clone size: few; J gene: TRBJ2-5; D gene: -; CDR3 protein: CASSQPGRQETQYF; CDR3 DNA: TGCGCCAGCAGCCAACCGGGGCGCCAAGAGACCCAGTACTTC
V gene: TRBV29-1; clone size: -; J gene: TRBJ1-5; D gene: -; CDR3 protein: CSVKWGDQPQHF; CDR3 DNA: TGCAGCGTTAAGTGGGGTGATCAGCCCCAGCATTTT
V gene: TRBV5-1; clone size: -; J gene: TRBJ2-2; D gene: TRBD1; CDR3 protein: CASSRMTGGGSGELFF; CDR3 DNA: TGCGCCAGCAGCCGCATGACAGGGGGCGGCTCCGGGGAGCTGTTTTTT
V gene: TRBV7-3; clone size: -; J gene: TRBJ2-5; D gene: TRBD1; CDR3 protein: CASSAGLGQGEETQYF; CDR3 DNA: TGTGCCAGCAGCGCCGGACTCGGACAGGGGGAAGAGACCCAGTACTTC
V gene: TRBV10-1; clone size: -; J gene: TRBJ2-2; D gene: -; CDR3 protein: CASRQETNTGELFF; CDR3 DNA: TGCGCCAGCAGGCAGGAAACGAACACCGGGGAGCTGTTTTTT
V gene: TRBV18; clone size: -; J gene: TRBJ2-5; D gene: -; CDR3 protein: CASSPLAVSQETQYF; CDR3 DNA: TGTGCCAGCTCACCATTGGCAGTAAGCCAAGAGACCCAGTACTTC
V gene: TRBV24-1; clone size: few; J gene: TRBJ2-2; D gene: -; CDR3 protein: CATSDVGTTGELFF; CDR3 DNA: TGTGCCACCAGTGATGTTGGGACAACCGGGGAGCTGTTTTTT
V gene: TRBV19; clone size: -; J gene: TRBJ2-2; D gene: TRBD2; CDR3 protein: CASSPSGGANTGELFF; CDR3 DNA: TGTGCCAGTAGTCCCAGCGGGGGGGCCAACACCGGGGAGCTGTTTTTT
V gene: TRBV6-4; clone size: -; J gene: TRBJ1-4; D gene: -; CDR3 protein: CASSGVQGDRTNEKLFF; CDR3 DNA: TGTGCCAGCAGTGGGGTACAGGGCGATCGTACTAATGAAAAACTGTTTTTT
V gene: TRBV6-5; clone size: -; J gene: TRBJ1-2; D gene: -; CDR3 protein: CASSFWGGAGGYTF; CDR3 DNA: TGTGCCAGCAGTTTCTGGGGTGGGGCTGGCGGCTACACCTTC
V gene: TRBV27; clone size: -; J gene: TRBJ2-3; D gene: -; CDR3 protein: CASSRYQGGWTDTQYF; CDR3 DNA: TGTGCCAGCAGCAGGTACCAGGGAGGATGGACAGATACGCAGTATTTT
V gene: TRBV9; clone size: -; J gene: TRBJ2-1; D gene: TRBD2; CDR3 protein: CASSVDSGSYNEQFF; CDR3 DNA: TGTGCCAGCAGCGTAGATAGCGGGAGCTACAATGAGCAGTTCTTC
V gene: TRBV18; clone size: -; J gene: TRBJ1-1; D gene: -; CDR3 protein: CASSPPRQPRDTEAFF; CDR3 DNA: TGTGCCAGCTCACCACCGCGACAGCCCAGGGACACTGAAGCTTTCTTT
V gene: TRBV29-1; clone size: -; J gene: TRBJ1-4; D gene: -; CDR3 protein: CSVKDGGGEKLFF; CDR3 DNA: TGCAGCGTTAAGGACGGAGGTGGTGAAAAACTGTTTTTT
V gene: TRBV4-3; clone size: -; J gene: TRBJ2-5; D gene: TRBD2; CDR3 protein: CASSLAGGEETQYF; CDR3 DNA: TGCGCCAGCAGCCTCGCTGGGGGGGAGGAGACCCAGTACTTC
V gene: TRBV5-1; clone size: -; J gene: TRBJ2-2; D gene: -; CDR3 protein: CASSMEGTNTGELFF; CDR3 DNA: TGCGCCAGCAGCATGGAGGGAACTAACACCGGGGAGCTGTTTTTT
V gene: TRBV18; clone size: once; J gene: TRBJ2-1; D gene: -; CDR3 protein: CASSPPGLEIRNEQFF; CDR3 DNA: TGTGCCAGCTCACCACCGGGGCTAGAAATACGGAATGAGCAGTTCTTC
V gene: TRBV6-6; clone size: -; J gene: TRBJ2-3; D gene: -; CDR3 protein: CASIQDSTDTQYF; CDR3 DNA: TGTGCCAGCATCCAGGACAGCACAGATACGCAGTATTTT
V gene: TRBV7-9; clone size: -; J gene: TRBJ2-5; D gene: TRBD2; CDR3 protein: CASSPRTSGTYQETQYF; CDR3 DNA: TGTGCCAGCAGCCCCAGGACTAGCGGGACCTACCAAGAGACCCAGTACTTC
V gene: TRBV28; clone size: few; J gene: TRBJ2-6; D gene: -; CDR3 protein: CASSLGSRGANVLTF; CDR3 DNA: TGTGCCAGCAGCCTAGGATCTCGGGGGGCCAACGTCCTGACTTTC